This record covers a single T cell receptor (beta chain). Other DNA sequences within the sample encode an identical CDR3. The CDR3 runs 14 residues. V lost 3 bases, J lost 2 bases, and 1 base stayed unmatched. Germline V gene lookup returns CDR1 SEHNR and CDR2 FQNEAQ (reference sequence). This entry is derived from a study of blood T cell repertoires in COVID-19. As for the study in general: Nucleic acid was either cDNA or gDNA, and it came from T cells, B-cell-depleted T cells, or PBMCs.

Authors' processing steps: Nucleated cell counts were estimated from reference gene primer amplification. Profiled with immunoSEQ multiplex PCR; TCRdb holds only in-frame clones, not every one. D and trimming were read from the DNA, whereas the V and J calls and clone size are those reported in that table. Altogether 90,000 to 100,000 clones are present, just over 90% being singletons, with the ten largest covering over 4.5%. This sequence was found in a man in his fifties or sixties with acute or convalescent COVID-19. This rearrangement joins TRBV7-9 to TRBJ1-1, with 9 positions matching TRBD1. Sequenced: peripheral blood. The CDR3: CASSLGQGNTEAFF. CDR3 in DNA: TGTGCCAGCAGCTTGGGACAGGGAAACACTGAAGCTTTCTTT.